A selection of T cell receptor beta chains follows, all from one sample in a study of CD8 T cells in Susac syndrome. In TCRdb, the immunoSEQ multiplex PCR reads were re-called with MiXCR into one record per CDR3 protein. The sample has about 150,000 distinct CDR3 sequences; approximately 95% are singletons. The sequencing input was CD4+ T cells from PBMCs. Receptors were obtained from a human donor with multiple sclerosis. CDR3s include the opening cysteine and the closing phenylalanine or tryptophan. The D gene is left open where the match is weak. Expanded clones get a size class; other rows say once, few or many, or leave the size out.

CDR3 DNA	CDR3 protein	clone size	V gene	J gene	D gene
TGTGCCAGCAGTTACTTGGGCCAGGGCACTGAAGCTTTCTTT	CASSYLGQGTEAFF	.	TRBV6-5	TRBJ1-1	.
TGTGCCAGCAGCTTAAAAGATACGCAGTATTTT	CASSLKDTQYF	few	TRBV7-9	TRBJ2-3	.
TGTGCCACCAGTGATTTGAGGACTAGCGGGAGCAATGAGCAGTTCTTC	CATSDLRTSGSNEQFF	few	TRBV24-1	TRBJ2-1	TRBD2
TGTGCCAGCAGCCTACGCCCAACGGGACCGCTGACCTATGGCTACACCTTC	CASSLRPTGPLTYGYTF	.	TRBV3-1	TRBJ1-2	.
TGCAGCGCCGCGAAAAGACTAGCGTCCGACGAGCAGTACTTC	CSAAKRLASDEQYF	.	TRBV29-1	TRBJ2-7	TRBD2
TGTGCCAGCAGCCTCCAGGGGACCTATGGCTACACCTTC	CASSLQGTYGYTF	.	TRBV9	TRBJ1-2	.
TGCAGCGCCGCGGAGACAGCGAACACCGGGGAGCTGTTTTTT	CSAAETANTGELFF	.	TRBV29-1	TRBJ2-2	.
TGCAGTGCCGAAGGGACAGGGGGCATGTACGAGCAGTACTTC	CSAEGTGGMYEQYF	.	TRBV20-1	TRBJ2-7	TRBD1
TGCAGTGCTAGCCTGGGACTAGCGGGAGGGCGAGAGACCCAGTACTTC	CSASLGLAGGRETQYF	.	TRBV20-1	TRBJ2-5	TRBD2
TGTGCCAGCTCACCTACCTCTTCGTCCTACGAGCAGTACTTC	CASSPTSSSYEQYF	.	TRBV18	TRBJ2-7	.
TGCAGTGCTAGCCCCCCACCGCATGAGCAGTTCTTC	CSASPPPHEQFF	.	TRBV20-1	TRBJ2-1	.
TGTGCCAGCAGTGTGGGACTCTCCAGCTCCTACAATGAGCAGTTCTTC	CASSVGLSSSYNEQFF	.	TRBV12-3/TRBV12-4	TRBJ2-1	.
TGTGCCAGCAGGGACCTGGGGCGGGAGACCCAGTACTTC	CASRDLGRETQYF	.	TRBV27	TRBJ2-5	.
TGTGCCAGCAGCCAAGGCTTCGAAGCTTTCTTT	CASSQGFEAFF	.	TRBV4-2	TRBJ1-1	.
TGCAGCGTTGAGGCCTGGGCTGAAGGCTACACCTTC	CSVEAWAEGYTF	.	TRBV29-1	TRBJ1-2	.
TGTGCCAGCAGTCCAATAGGGACTAGCGGGAGTCTCCGTGTGCAGTTCTTC	CASSPIGTSGSLRVQFF	.	TRBV27	TRBJ2-1	TRBD2
TGTGCCAGCAAGGGGGCAGGAAACATGAACACTGAAGCTTTCTTT	CASKGAGNMNTEAFF	once	TRBV12-3/TRBV12-4	TRBJ1-1	TRBD1
TGCAGTGCTAGTGGCAGCTTGAACACCGGGGAGCTGTTTTTT	CSASGSLNTGELFF	.	TRBV20-1	TRBJ2-2	.
TGTGCCAGCACCCCTGGGCTAGCACAGTTCTTC	CASTPGLAQFF	.	TRBV12-3/TRBV12-4	TRBJ2-1	.
TGCGGGGGCGACCTGACCTCTGGAAACACCATATATTTT	CGGDLTSGNTIYF	.	TRBV30	TRBJ1-3	.
TGTGCCTGGGGGGGACAGGGCGACCAGCCCCAGCATTTT	CAWGGQGDQPQHF	.	TRBV30	TRBJ1-5	TRBD1
TGTGCCAGGGATGTGGGCTCCACAGGTTACCCCACAGATACGCAGTATTTT	CARDVGSTGYPTDTQYF	.	TRBV5-3	TRBJ2-3	.
TGTGCCAGCAGCTTTGCAGGAGAAGAGACCCAGTACTTC	CASSFAGEETQYF	.	TRBV7-3	TRBJ2-5	.
TGCAGTGCTAAAACAAGGGAATCTGGGGCCAACGTCCTGACTTTC	CSAKTRESGANVLTF	.	TRBV20-1	TRBJ2-6	.
TGCAGTGCTAGACCCAGGGGGGGACAGGTGGCCCACGAGCAGTACTTC	CSARPRGGQVAHEQYF	.	TRBV20-1	TRBJ2-7	.
TGTGCCAGCAGCCAAGATGGAGCGGGGGGGCCGCTTAGCACAGATACGCAGTATTTT	CASSQDGAGGPLSTDTQYF	.	TRBV3-1	TRBJ2-3	TRBD2
TGCAGCGCCATGAACACTGAAGCTTTCTTT	CSAMNTEAFF	.	TRBV29-1	TRBJ1-1	.
TGTGCCAGCAGCGAAAAGTATGGGACAGGGATGGGCGAGCAGTACTTC	CASSEKYGTGMGEQYF	once	TRBV5-4	TRBJ2-7	TRBD1
TGTGCCAGCAGCTTGCGGGTACATCCCGACAATGAGCAGTTCTTC	CASSLRVHPDNEQFF	.	TRBV11-2	TRBJ2-1	.
TGCGCCAGCAGCCCTATGGGACTCCCGTACGAGCAGTACTTC	CASSPMGLPYEQYF	.	TRBV4-1	TRBJ2-7	.
TGTGCCAGCAGCTTTCGTCCGACGGGACTAGCCAAAAACATTCAGTACTTC	CASSFRPTGLAKNIQYF	.	TRBV5-6	TRBJ2-4	.
TGCGCCAGCAGCTTACAGGGCCCCACAGATACGCAGTATTTT	CASSLQGPTDTQYF	.	TRBV5-1	TRBJ2-3	.
TGTGCCAGCAGTCCTGCGGGTACTGGGGCCAACGTCCTGACTTTC	CASSPAGTGANVLTF	.	TRBV12-3/TRBV12-4	TRBJ2-6	.
TGTGCCAGCAGTTTACAGAGCGGCACAGATACGCAGTATTTT	CASSLQSGTDTQYF	.	TRBV27	TRBJ2-3	.
TGTGCCAGCAAGTTCCGGGGCACCACAGATACGCAGTATTTT	CASKFRGTTDTQYF	.	TRBV12-3/TRBV12-4	TRBJ2-3	.
TGTGCCAGCAGCGAGGGGTTAGATACGCAGTATTTT	CASSEGLDTQYF	.	TRBV9	TRBJ2-3	.
TGTGCCACCAGTGGCCTAGCCCGCGGGGGGGCGAAAAATGAGCAGTTCTTC	CATSGLARGGAKNEQFF	.	TRBV24-1	TRBJ2-1	TRBD2
TGTGCTAGCAGCCCGGTTGGCAGGGTCGACTATGGCTACACCTTC	CASSPVGRVDYGYTF	once	TRBV7-7	TRBJ1-2	.
TGCAGTGCTAGAGATGGGCAGGGCGCGGCTCAGCCCCAGCATTTT	CSARDGQGAAQPQHF	.	TRBV20-1	TRBJ1-5	.
TGTGCCAGCGTTCCCCCCGGGTTAACAGATACGCAGTATTTT	CASVPPGLTDTQYF	.	TRBV28	TRBJ2-3	.
TGTGCCTGGGTGCCGGGACAGCTGTACTATGGCTACACCTTC	CAWVPGQLYYGYTF	.	TRBV30	TRBJ1-2	TRBD1
TGCAGCGCCGGTTTCGGCGAAGAGACCCAGTACTTC	CSAGFGEETQYF	once	TRBV29-1	TRBJ2-5	.
TGTGCCAGCGCTCGGACAGGGGTCCGAGATACGCAGTATTTT	CASARTGVRDTQYF	.	TRBV25-1	TRBJ2-3	TRBD1
TGCGCCAGCAGCGCCCGGGGGGATGAGCAGTTCTTC	CASSARGDEQFF	.	TRBV5-1	TRBJ2-1	TRBD2
TGTGCCATCAGTCTCGGGACATCGAACACTGAAGCTTTCTTT	CAISLGTSNTEAFF	.	TRBV10-3	TRBJ1-1	.
TGTGCCAGTAGTGGGGTGTGGGATACGCAGTATTTT	CASSGVWDTQYF	.	TRBV28	TRBJ2-3	.
TGTGCCAGCAGCTTGGACAGGGTCAAACACTATGGCTACACCTTC	CASSLDRVKHYGYTF	.	TRBV5-4	TRBJ1-2	.